The 5 T cell receptor beta chains reported below all come from one sample, sequenced in a study of blood T cell repertoires in COVID-19. TCRdb's copy holds only in-frame clones and misses some; the assay was immunoSEQ multiplex PCR. There are 250,000 to 300,000 clones in the sample; around 86% occur only once, and roughly 5% lies in the top ten. Source material: peripheral blood. All receptors derive from a woman aged 55-69 years with COVID-19, enrolled during active disease.

The J gene is TRBJ2-5, the V gene TRBV9; 13 nucleotides agree with TRBD2. Germline trimming cut 4 bases from V and 5 bases from J; bases unmatched to any gene: 8. This CDR3 spans 16 amino acids. CDR1 is SGDLS and CDR2 is YYNGEE in the germline V gene. CDR3 DNA: TGTGCCAGCAGCCCTCGACTAGCGGGAGGTGGGGAGACCCAGTACTTC. This sequence encodes CASSPRLAGGGETQYF. The complete variable domain, with remaining parts taken from reference TRBV9 and TRBJ2-5, reads DSGVTQTPKHLITATGQRVTLRCSPRSGDLSVYWYQQSLDQGLQFLIQYYNGEERAKGNILERFSAQQFPDLHSELNLSSLELGDSALYFCASSPRLAGGGETQYFGPGTRLLVL.

This clone was seen just once. The chain is built from TRBV28 and TRBJ1-1; TRBD1 matches 7 bases. CDR3 length: 15 residues. Germline CDR1 reads MDHEN; CDR2 reads SYDVKM. The junction had 14 bases not matched to a gene; V was cut back by 6 bases and J by 7 bases. CDR3 sequence reads: CASRLPQGLAGEAFF. Here the CDR3 DNA reads TGTGCCAGCAGGCTACCACAGGGGTTAGCTGGTGAAGCTTTCTTT.

This clone came up a few times. The chain is built from TRBV7-9 and TRBJ1-2; no clear D gene. Trimming pared 5 bases from V and 8 bases from J, leaving 15 bases between. In germline, CDR1 is SEHNR, CDR2 FQNEAQ (reference sequence). The CDR3 sequence is 13 residues long. CDR3 amino acids: CASSELTSSGYTF. CDR3 nucleotides: TGTGCCAGCAGCGAATTAACATCATCCGGCTACACCTTC.

The CDR3, as DNA: TGTGCCAGCAGTATGGGACAGAACTATGGCTACACCTTC. Its protein product is CASSMGQNYGYTF. V and J are TRBV6-4 and TRBJ1-2, with 7 nucleotides matching TRBD1. The J segment lost 2 bases and the V segment lost 5 bases, leaving 2 bases of the junction unmatched. Per germline, CDR1 MRHNA and CDR2 SNTAGT. CDR3 length: 13 residues.

This chain connects TRBV2 to TRBJ1-1, with D possibly matching TRBD1 (6 bases). The germline CDR1 and CDR2 sequences are SNHLY and FYNNEI. The CDR3 spans 13 residues. With 6 bases removed from V and 2 bases from J, the gap between germline ends came to 10 bases. For the CDR3, the DNA is TGTGCCAGCAGCAGACAGGTTAACACTGAAGCTTTCTTT. The encoded protein is CASSRQVNTEAFF.